This T cell receptor (beta chain) was recovered during a study of PD-L1 blockade in urothelial cancer. Study overall: At 3 weeks (second dose) and 6 weeks after starting treatment, blood was analyzed. Counts from blood samples showed a median of roughly 140,000 T cells.

The study collected 1 to 8 samples per patient, pretreatment and on-treatment. The table lists this clone with a count of one. TCRdb keeps only in-frame clones here, not all; method: immunoSEQ multiplex PCR. The sample lists fewer than 40,000 clones; about 90% were seen once. Material: PBMCs, obtained around atezolizumab (anti-PD-L1) treatment. The clonotype originates from a man aged 45-65 years with urothelial cancer.

CDR3: CASSKGVGVRGTYEQYF. For the CDR3, the DNA is TGTGCCAGCAGCAAGGGGGTAGGTGTCAGGGGGACCTACGAGCAGTACTTC. The chain employs TRBV21-1 and TRBJ2-7; the table's D call, TRBD1, has no DNA check behind it. TRBV21-1 is classified as a pseudogene. The CDR3 is 17 residues long.